Presented here are 14 T cell receptor beta chains from one specimen sequenced in a study of blood T cell repertoires in COVID-19. Profiled with immunoSEQ multiplex PCR; TCRdb holds only in-frame clones, not every one. The table lists 60,000 to 70,000 clones, roughly 83% of them singletons. Sequenced: peripheral blood. The receptors originated from a man between 45 and 60 years old with active COVID-19.

V usage is TRBV2 and J usage is TRBJ2-3; D perhaps matches TRBD1 (5 bases). The CDR3 consists of 13 residues. The germline V and J ends were trimmed by 9 bases and 0 bases, with 10 bases remaining between them. Germline V gives CDR1 SNHLY, CDR2 FYNNEI. CDR3 in DNA: TGTGCCAGGACAGTATCTAGCACAGATACGCAGTATTTT. It specifies CARTVSSTDTQYF.

This clone was observed a few times. The chain has TRBV4-1 and TRBJ2-7; 7 nucleotides align to TRBD1. Unmatched junction bases numbered 8, after V lost 4 bases and J lost 2 bases. The CDR3 has 15 residues. The V gene's germline CDR1 is MGHRA and CDR2 YSYEKL. The CDR3: CASSPRQGSTYEQYF. CDR3 sequence (DNA): TGCGCCAGCAGCCCCAGACAGGGTTCTACCTACGAGCAGTACTTC.

This sequence joins TRBV11-2 and TRBJ1-2, with D unclear. The V end was cut by 4 bases, the J end by 6 bases, with 24 bases between. The CDR3 is 17 residues long. CDR1 is SGHAT and CDR2 is FQNNGV in the germline V gene. CDR3 loop: CASSSPSGGPVWDGYTF. DNA for the CDR3: TGTGCCAGCAGCTCTCCTAGCGGTGGTCCGGTTTGGGATGGCTACACCTTC. The full variable domain, completed using reference TRBV11-2 and TRBJ1-2, is EAGVAQSPRYKIIEKRQSVAFWCNPISGHATLYWYQQILGQGPKLLIQFQNNGVVDDSQLPKDRFSAERLKGVDSTLKIQPAKLEDSAVYLCASSSPSGGPVWDGYTFGSGTRLTVV.

This chain joins TRBV21-1 and TRBJ2-5; TRBD1 is the table's D call and was not checked against the DNA. TRBV21-1 is given as a pseudogene. The CDR3 runs to 17 residues. The CDR3 region is CASSGRTVQNNQETQYF. DNA for the CDR3: TGTGCCAGCAGCGGACGGACAGTCCAGAACAACCAAGAGACCCAGTACTTC.

This clone was seen a few times. This chain joins TRBV27 and TRBJ2-4; a possible D gene is TRBD1 (5 bases). The CDR3 extends over 14 amino acids. V lost 4 bases and J 4 bases, leaving 11 bases between the germline ends. The germline CDR1 and CDR2 sequences are MNHEY and SMNVEV (reference sequence). The CDR3, as DNA: TGTGCCAGCAGTTCCCTCGACAGTAAAAACATTCAGTACTTC. Protein: CASSSLDSKNIQYF.

J is TRBJ2-2 and V is TRBV6-5, with a tentative D call TRBD2 (6 bases). This CDR3 is 15 amino acids long. Germline CDR1 reads MNHEY; CDR2 reads SVGAGI. Trimming took off 0 bases at V and 4 bases at J, with 9 bases between the two ends. CDR3: CASSYSSGVTGELFF. Here the CDR3 DNA reads TGTGCCAGCAGTTACTCTTCGGGGGTCACCGGGGAGCTGTTTTTT.

The chain employs TRBV9 and TRBJ2-2, with 8 bases that match TRBD1. Per germline, CDR1 SGDLS and CDR2 YYNGEE. V lost 4 bases to trimming and J lost 1 base; unmatched junction nucleotides: 9. CDR3 length: 17 residues. The DNA for the CDR3 is TGTGCCAGCAGCCACCAGGCGGGGACAGGGAACACCGGGGAGCTGTTTTTT. This encodes CASSHQAGTGNTGELFF.

V is TRBV15 and J is TRBJ2-4; D ambiguous. CDR3 length: 13 residues. Germline V CDR1 and CDR2: LNHNV, YYDKDF (reference sequence). Trimming removed 4 bases from V and 3 bases from J, with 7 bases in between. The CDR3 protein is CATSIALKNIQYF. Here the CDR3 DNA reads TGTGCCACCAGCATAGCCCTCAAAAACATTCAGTACTTC. Complete variable domain (other parts from reference TRBV15 and TRBJ2-4): DAMVIQNPRYQVTQFGKPVTLSCSQTLNHNVMYWYQQKSSQAPKLLFHYYDKDFNNEADTPDNFQSRRPNTSFCFLDIRSPGLGDTAMYLCATSIALKNIQYFGAGTRLSVL.

V usage is TRBV14 and J usage is TRBJ1-2, with no clear D. Deletions cut 4 bases from V and 2 bases from J, with 8 bases between. This CDR3 contains 13 residues. Germline lookup yields CDR1 SGHDN and CDR2 FVKESK. The CDR3 loop reads CASSPQWNYGYTF. CDR3 bases: TGTGCCAGCAGCCCACAGTGGAACTATGGCTACACCTTC.

J is TRBJ1-5 and V is TRBV12-3 or TRBV12-4; a weak D match, TRBD1 (5 bases). V shed 6 bases and J shed 11 bases, with 17 bases lying between them. CDR3 size: 13 residues. The CDR3: CASRQGLLPAQHF. The CDR3 nucleotides are TGTGCCAGCAGGCAGGGTCTCCTCCCGGCCCAGCATTTT.

The J gene is TRBJ2-4, the V gene TRBV6-2 or TRBV6-3; 7 bases are shared with TRBD1. J gave up 0 bases and V 4 bases, and 21 bases lay outside the gene matches. Germline values: CDR1 MNHEY, CDR2 SVGEGT. The CDR3 loop spans 21 amino acids. The CDR3 here is CASSLRSLGQPYPLAKNIQYF. The CDR3 DNA follows: TGTGCCAGCAGTTTAAGGTCATTGGGACAGCCTTATCCTCTAGCCAAAAACATTCAGTACTTC.

The rearrangement links TRBV6-5 to TRBJ1-6; 8 nucleotides agree with TRBD1. Unmatched junction bases numbered 1, after V lost 5 bases and J lost 7 bases. The CDR3 sequence is 13 residues long. Germline CDR1 and CDR2: MNHEY and SVGAGI. This CDR3 reads CASSTGGNSPLHF. CDR3 coding DNA: TGTGCCAGCAGTACAGGGGGGAATTCACCCCTCCACTTT.

This chain links TRBV27 with TRBJ2-1, with TRBD2 as a possible D gene (6 bases). Trimming pared 1 base from V and 7 bases from J, leaving 11 bases between. Per germline, CDR1 MNHEY and CDR2 SMNVEV (reference sequence). This CDR3 comprises 14 residues. The CDR3 nucleotides are TGTGCCAGCAGTTTATACGGGGGTCAGAATGAGCAGTTCTTC. Translated, it gives CASSLYGGQNEQFF.

V gene TRBV7-9 combines with J gene TRBJ1-5; 8 positions agree with TRBD1. The V gene end was trimmed by 2 bases and the J gene end by 5 bases; junction bases not matched to a gene: 8. This CDR3 has 16 residues. Germline lookup yields CDR1 SEHNR and CDR2 FQNEAQ (reference sequence). The CDR3 is CASSLIGGTGDQPQHF. CDR3 DNA sequence: TGTGCCAGCAGCTTAATCGGCGGGACAGGAGATCAGCCCCAGCATTTT. The variable domain in full, completed from reference TRBV7-9 and TRBJ1-5, reads DTGVSQNPRHKITKRGQNVTFRCDPISEHNRLYWYRQTLGQGPEFLTYFQNEAQLEKSRLLSDRFSAERPKGSFSTLEIQRTEQGDSAMYLCASSLIGGTGDQPQHFGDGTRLSIL.